The rows below give T cell receptor beta chains drawn from one sample of a study of T cell responses to AZD1222 COVID-19 vaccine. Assay: immunoSEQ multiplex PCR; the TCRdb copy retains only in-frame clones and omits some. Of about 42,000 clones in the sample, around 89% were seen once. Sequencing was performed on peripheral blood, taken 28 days after the second AZD1222 dose. The receptors shown here come from an adult who received the AZD1222 COVID-19 vaccine. CDR3s include the opening cysteine and the closing phenylalanine or tryptophan. D genes are given only for firm matches. A clone size is listed for some rows: how often the clone was seen (once, few, many), or a class if it is expanded.

V gene,D gene,J gene,clone size,CDR3 protein,CDR3 DNA
TRBV6-1,-,TRBJ1-5,-,CASSELGGAGEPQHF,TGTGCCAGCAGTGAATTGGGGGGGGCCGGGGAGCCCCAGCATTTT
TRBV6-1,-,TRBJ1-6,-,CASSEGENSPLHF,TGTGCCAGCAGTGAAGGGGAGAATTCACCCCTCCACTTT
TRBV28,-,TRBJ1-2,-,CASSPGTPLYTF,TGTGCCAGCAGCCCCGGGACTCCACTCTACACCTTC
TRBV5-1,-,TRBJ1-1,-,CASSPQLTMNTEAFF,TGCGCCAGCAGCCCTCAACTAACTATGAACACTGAAGCTTTCTTT
TRBV28,-,TRBJ1-2,-,CASSLGSGNYGYTF,TGTGCCAGCAGTTTAGGTTCAGGGAACTATGGCTACACCTTC
TRBV7-9,-,TRBJ2-5,-,CASSHEETQYF,TGTGCCAGCAGCCATGAAGAGACCCAGTACTTC
TRBV19,-,TRBJ1-2,-,CASRGRGEISYTF,TGTGCTAGTAGGGGCAGGGGCGAGATCAGCTACACCTTC
TRBV9,-,TRBJ2-7,-,CASSSSARVENEQYF,TGTGCCAGCAGCTCGAGTGCCAGGGTGGAGAACGAGCAGTACTTC
TRBV5-4,-,TRBJ1-2,-,CASSLGGATAYGYTF,TGTGCCAGCAGCTTGGGAGGGGCTACTGCCTATGGCTACACCTTC
TRBV30,TRBD2,TRBJ2-1,-,CAWSEGLAGDSEQFF,TGTGCCTGGAGTGAAGGACTAGCGGGAGACAGCGAGCAGTTCTTC
TRBV3-1/TRBV3-2,-,TRBJ2-3,few,CASSQRGPSTDTQYF,TGTGCCAGCAGCCAGCGGGGGCCTAGCACAGATACGCAGTATTTT
TRBV7-3,TRBD2,TRBJ2-1,few,CASSQLAGGQFF,TGTGCCAGCAGCCAACTAGCGGGAGGGCAGTTCTTC